The 18 T cell receptor beta chains given below trace back to one sample, sequenced in a study of Tregs in tolerant kidney transplant recipients. This table comes from immunoSEQ multiplex PCR, and its TCRdb copy is limited to in-frame clones, with some not included. The table includes some 1,400 clones, over 75% detected once. What these receptors recognize is not known. The sequenced sample consisted of CD4+ T cells from blood cultured with allogeneic cells. The receptor source for this set is a human donor in good health.

This sequence joins TRBV13 and TRBJ2-1; 9 nucleotides match TRBD2. The CDR3 runs to 15 residues. Germline V gene sequence: CDR1 PRHDT, CDR2 FYEKMQ (reference sequence). With 5 bases clipped from V and 8 bases from J, the junction kept 10 bases outside the gene matches. Here the CDR3 reads CASSPLAGVVDEQFF. In nucleotides, the CDR3 is TGTGCCAGCAGCCCTTTAGCGGGAGTGGTCGATGAGCAGTTCTTC.

The rearrangement joins TRBV7-2 to TRBJ2-1; maybe TRBD2 (6 bases). This CDR3 has 13 amino acids. V lost 0 bases, J lost 9 bases, and 9 bases lay in between. Germline CDR1 SGHTA, CDR2 FQGNSA. CDR3 loop: CASSLALGGEQFF. The CDR3 nucleotides read TGTGCCAGCAGCTTAGCGTTGGGAGGTGAGCAGTTCTTC.

This clone showed up just a few times. Here the CDR3 reads CASREGSSNQPQHF. The CDR3 DNA follows: TGTGCCAGCAGGGAAGGGAGTAGCAATCAGCCCCAGCATTTT. The gene calls are TRBV6-6 and TRBJ1-5; D gene unclear. The CDR3 is 14 amino acids. Trimming shortened V by 6 bases and J by 0 bases, and 9 bases separated the two germline ends. Looked up from germline, CDR1 is MNHNY and CDR2 is SVGAGI (reference sequence).

This chain links TRBV5-1 with TRBJ2-7; D ambiguous. The germline V gene encodes CDR1 SGHRS and CDR2 YFSETQ. Trimming shortened V by 4 bases and J by 5 bases, and 16 bases separated the two germline ends. The CDR3 is 14 amino acids. The CDR3 coding sequence is TGCGCCAGCAGCCCCACGCTAGTAAGCCACGAGCAGTACTTC. The encoded protein is CASSPTLVSHEQYF.

The rearrangement joins TRBV2 to TRBJ2-5; 9 bases fit TRBD2. V lost 4 bases to trimming and J lost 4 bases; unmatched junction nucleotides: 7. CDR1 SNHLY and CDR2 FYNNEI come from the germline V gene. The CDR3 extends over 15 amino acids. As DNA, the CDR3 is TGTGCCAGCAGTGCGCCGGCGGGGGGGCGAGAGACCCAGTACTTC. Translated: CASSAPAGGRETQYF.

The chain carries TRBV5-1 and TRBJ1-2; 9 bases line up with TRBD1. V lost 2 bases to trimming and J lost 2 bases; unmatched junction nucleotides: 4. CDR1 and CDR2 (germline): SGHRS, YFSETQ. This CDR3 has 15 residues. Here the CDR3 DNA reads TGCGCCAGCAGCTTCGGTGGGACAGGGAACTATGGCTACACCTTC. It encodes CASSFGGTGNYGYTF. Filled out from reference TRBV5-1 and TRBJ1-2, the complete variable domain reads KAGVTQTPRYLIKTRGQQVTLSCSPISGHRSVSWYQQTPGQGLQFLFEYFSETQRNKGNFPGRFSGRQFSNSRSEMNVSTLELGDSALYLCASSFGGTGNYGYTFGSGTRLTVV.

This rearrangement joins TRBV11-2 to TRBJ2-5, with TRBD2 matching over 7 bases. Germline CDR1 reads SGHAT; CDR2 reads FQNNGV. The J segment lost 2 bases and the V segment lost 2 bases, leaving 11 bases of the junction unmatched. The CDR3 is 17 amino acids. Here the CDR3 reads CASSLKRGGLLQETQYF. The CDR3 bases are TGTGCCAGCAGCTTAAAGCGGGGCGGGCTGTTACAAGAGACCCAGTACTTC.

This rearrangement joins TRBV9 to TRBJ2-5, with D maybe TRBD1 (5 bases). Per the germline V gene, CDR1 is SGDLS and CDR2 is YYNGEE. The CDR3 loop spans 15 amino acids. V was shortened by 3 bases and J by 5 bases, with 17 bases between the two germline ends. The CDR3 region has the DNA TGTGCCAGCAGCGCAGCGCTCACAGGATTTGAGACCCAGTACTTC. Translation: CASSAALTGFETQYF.

The chain combines TRBV5-5 with TRBJ2-1, with D maybe TRBD1 (5 bases). There are 15 residues in the CDR3. Germline CDR1 is SGHKS and CDR2 is YYEKEE (reference sequence). The ends were cut back, 3 bases at V and 0 bases at J, with 10 bases in the middle. The CDR3 DNA sequence: TGTGCCAGCAGCTCCCGACAGAGCTCCTACAATGAGCAGTTCTTC. Its protein is CASSSRQSSYNEQFF.

The chain carries TRBV20-1 and TRBJ2-5; D is uncertain. The CDR3 contains 11 residues. The V end was cut by 1 base, the J end by 7 bases, with 7 bases between. Germline CDR1 reads DFQATT; CDR2 reads SNEGSKA (reference sequence). The CDR3 sequence is CSARALGTQYF. For the CDR3, the DNA is TGCAGTGCTAGAGCCCTGGGGACCCAGTACTTC.

The chain joins TRBV15 to TRBJ1-5; D not resolved. V was cut by 0 bases and J by 1 base, with 7 bases left in between. The CDR3 is 15 residues long. Germline CDR1 and CDR2: LNHNV and YYDKDF (reference sequence). CDR3 DNA: TGTGCCACCAGCAGAGATCGACCGAGCAATCAGCCCCAGCATTTT. Its protein is CATSRDRPSNQPQHF.

The chain employs TRBV6-5 and TRBJ2-3, with 10 nucleotides matching TRBD2. The CDR3 spans 13 residues. Looked up from germline, CDR1 is MNHEY and CDR2 is SVGAGI. With V trimmed by 6 bases and J by 9 bases, 6 bases remained unmatched. In nucleotides, the CDR3 is TGTGCCAGCAGAGCCGGGACTAGCGCGACGCAGTATTTT. Amino acids: CASRAGTSATQYF.

The chain combines TRBV19 with TRBJ2-7; 8 bases match TRBD1. The germline V gene has CDR1 LNHDA and CDR2 SQIVND (reference sequence). The ends lost 5 bases at V and 6 bases at J; junction bases unmatched: 9. This CDR3 is built from 14 residues. CDR3 region: CASSSTGVGTEQYF. DNA for the CDR3: TGTGCCAGTAGTTCGACAGGGGTAGGGACCGAGCAGTACTTC.

CDR3 residues: CASGGGTAGQSRANVLTF. The CDR3 region has the DNA TGTGCTAGTGGTGGGGGCACTGCAGGACAAAGTCGGGCCAACGTCCTGACTTTC. J is TRBJ2-6 and V is TRBV12-5, with D perhaps matching TRBD1 (6 bases). Germline V gene data show CDR1 as LGHNT and CDR2 as FRNRAP. The V end lost 5 bases, the J end lost 5 bases, and 22 bases lay between the germline ends. CDR3 length: 18 amino acids.

In nucleotides, the CDR3 is TGTGCCAGCAGCCTCGAGGGCGGGAGCGAGCAGTACTTC. Its protein is CASSLEGGSEQYF. The gene calls are TRBV2 and TRBJ2-7; 7 positions agree with TRBD2. Germline V gives CDR1 SNHLY, CDR2 FYNNEI. The trim removed 6 bases at V and 6 bases at J, leaving 8 bases unmatched. This CDR3 region has 13 residues.

The rearrangement uses TRBV7-2 and TRBJ1-4; D is unclear. With 2 bases removed from V and 3 bases from J, the gap between germline ends came to 10 bases. CDR3 length: 15 amino acids. The germline CDR1 and CDR2 sequences are SGHTA and FQGNSA. CDR3 in DNA: TGTGCCAGCAGCTTACAGGTGGGATCTAATGAAAAACTGTTTTTT. Residues: CASSLQVGSNEKLFF.

The CDR3 sequence: CATRKRGHFQETQYF. CDR3 in DNA: TGTGCCACCAGAAAGAGAGGGCACTTCCAAGAGACCCAGTACTTC. V and J are TRBV15 and TRBJ2-5, with TRBD2 as a possible D gene (5 bases). This CDR3 comprises 15 residues. Germline V gene sequence: CDR1 LNHNV, CDR2 YYDKDF (reference sequence). V dropped 6 bases and J dropped 1 base, with 15 bases sitting between them.

CDR3 loop: CASSLSGATNYGYTF. DNA for the CDR3: TGTGCCAGCAGTTTATCGGGGGCAACGAACTATGGCTACACCTTC. The V and J genes are TRBV27 and TRBJ1-2, with a weak D call TRBD1 (6 bases). Germline V gene data show CDR1 as MNHEY and CDR2 as SMNVEV (reference sequence). Trimming removed 0 bases from V and 2 bases from J, with 10 bases in between. This CDR3 is built from 15 residues.